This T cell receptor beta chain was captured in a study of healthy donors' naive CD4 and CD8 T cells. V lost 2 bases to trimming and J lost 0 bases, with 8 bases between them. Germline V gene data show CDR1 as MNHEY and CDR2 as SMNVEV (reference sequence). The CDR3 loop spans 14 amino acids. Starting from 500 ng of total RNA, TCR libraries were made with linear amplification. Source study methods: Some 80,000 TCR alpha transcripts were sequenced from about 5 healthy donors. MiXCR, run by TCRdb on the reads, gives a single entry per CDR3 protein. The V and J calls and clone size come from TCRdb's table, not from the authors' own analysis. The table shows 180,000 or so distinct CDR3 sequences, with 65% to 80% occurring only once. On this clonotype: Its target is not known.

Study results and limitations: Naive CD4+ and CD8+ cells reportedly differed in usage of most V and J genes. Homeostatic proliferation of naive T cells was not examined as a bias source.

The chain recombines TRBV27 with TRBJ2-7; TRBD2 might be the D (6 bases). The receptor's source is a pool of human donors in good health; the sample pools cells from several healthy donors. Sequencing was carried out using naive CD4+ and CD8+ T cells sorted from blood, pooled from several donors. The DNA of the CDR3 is TGTGCCAGCAGTTTACTAGCGTCCTCCTACGAGCAGTACTTC. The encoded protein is CASSLLASSYEQYF.